The sequence of this T cell receptor beta chain was determined in a study of T cell responses to AZD1222 COVID-19 vaccine. Findings and caveats of the study: Vaccine-related CD4 TCRs covered spike, predominating at 160-218 and 743-854.

The CDR3 contains 15 residues. The germline V gene encodes CDR1 LNHNV and CDR2 YYDKDF (reference sequence). V gave up 0 bases and J gave up 4 bases, with 12 bases separating them. Remarks on this clone: Its antigen remains unidentified.

Profiled with immunoSEQ multiplex PCR; TCRdb holds only in-frame clones, not every one. The sample includes about 190,000 clones, 90% to 95% of them seen just once. This clonotype was sampled from an adult in good health. The J gene is TRBJ2-5, the V gene TRBV15, with a weak D call TRBD1 (5 bases). The sequencing used peripheral blood, collected on day 0 of AZD1222 vaccination. The CDR3 spells CATSRDPPRGETQYF. CDR3 coding DNA: TGTGCCACCAGCAGAGATCCCCCTAGGGGAGAGACCCAGTACTTC.